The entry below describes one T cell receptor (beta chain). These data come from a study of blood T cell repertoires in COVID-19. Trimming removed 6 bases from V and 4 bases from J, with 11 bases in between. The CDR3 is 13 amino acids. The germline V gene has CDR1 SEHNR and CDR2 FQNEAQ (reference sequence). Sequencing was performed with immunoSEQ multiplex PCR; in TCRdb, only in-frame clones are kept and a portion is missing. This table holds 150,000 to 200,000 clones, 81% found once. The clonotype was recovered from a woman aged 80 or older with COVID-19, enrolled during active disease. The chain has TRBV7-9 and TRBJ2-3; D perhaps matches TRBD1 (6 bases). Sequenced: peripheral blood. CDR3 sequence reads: CASSPRGPDTQYF. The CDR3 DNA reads TGTGCCAGCAGTCCCAGGGGCCCAGATACGCAGTATTTT.